One and the same sample provided the 18 T cell receptor beta chains below, sequenced in a study of T cell changes during pregnancy in multiple sclerosis. Here immunoSEQ multiplex PCR was the method, and the copy in TCRdb shows in-frame clones only, minus some. This table has about 28,000 clones, about nine tenths appearing once. The source was CD8+ T cells from peripheral blood mononuclear cells, collected before pregnancy. The source is a female donor with multiple sclerosis, enrolled in a pregnancy study.

The genes are TRBV29-1 and TRBJ2-7; tentative D call: TRBD2 (6 bases). V was trimmed by 2 bases and J by 7 bases, leaving 9 bases between them. The V gene's germline CDR1 is SQVTM and CDR2 ANQGSEA. The CDR3 is 11 amino acids. The CDR3 is CSVESGEEQYF. In nucleotides, the CDR3 is TGCAGCGTTGAATCGGGGGAAGAGCAGTACTTC.

This clone was detected once. J is TRBJ2-1 and V is TRBV27; a possible D gene is TRBD2 (5 bases). The length of the CDR3 is 12 residues. Trimming stripped 5 bases from V and 5 bases from J, with 7 bases between. The germline CDR1 and CDR2 sequences are MNHEY and SMNVEV (reference sequence). In nucleotides, the CDR3 is TGTGCCAGCAGTCCAGCGGACAATGAGCAGTTCTTC. Its translation: CASSPADNEQFF.

The chain is built from TRBV29-1 and TRBJ2-2; unclear D gene. Trimming removed 4 bases at V and 0 bases at J, with 6 bases between. The germline gives CDR1 SQVTM, CDR2 ANQGSEA. The CDR3 loop spans 13 amino acids. CDR3 DNA: TGCAGCGTTGCTACGTCGAACACCGGGGAGCTGTTTTTT. Translation gives CSVATSNTGELFF.

The J gene is TRBJ2-1, the V gene TRBV7-9; D ambiguous. V was trimmed by 1 base and J by 8 bases, leaving 3 bases between them. Per the germline V gene, CDR1 is SEHNR and CDR2 is FQNEAQ (reference sequence). The CDR3 consists of 11 residues. CDR3 sequence (DNA): TGTGCCAGCAGCTTAGTCGATGAGCAGTTCTTC. It encodes CASSLVDEQFF.

The chain employs TRBV21-1 and TRBJ1-1; TRBD1 was called by the table and not checked on the DNA. TRBV21-1 is described as a pseudogene. This CDR3 comprises 18 residues. CDR3 coding DNA: TGTGCCAGCAGCCGTAGACGGGACAGAGAAACCATGAACACTGAAGCTTTCTTT. Amino acid sequence: CASSRRRDRETMNTEAFF.

The gene calls are TRBV19 and TRBJ2-7; D is perhaps TRBD2 (6 bases). V lost 3 bases to trimming and J lost 7 bases, with 10 bases between them. CDR1 and CDR2 from the germline V gene are LNHDA and SQIVND (reference sequence). The CDR3 runs to 12 residues. Here the CDR3 reads CASSMNGGEQYF. The CDR3 DNA sequence: TGTGCCAGTAGTATGAACGGAGGGGAGCAGTACTTC.

V and J are TRBV11-2 and TRBJ2-3; TRBD2 agrees at 10 bases. CDR1 is SGHAT, CDR2 FQNNGV, per germline. The CDR3 sequence is 18 residues long. V trimming: 0 bases; J trimming: 5 bases; junction bases outside the gene matches: 11. The CDR3 sequence is CASSLDLSLAGEIDTQYF. The CDR3 DNA reads as TGTGCCAGCAGCTTAGATCTAAGCCTAGCGGGAGAGATAGATACGCAGTATTTT.

This sequence joins TRBV10-3 and TRBJ1-2; weak D call: TRBD1 (5 bases). V lost 1 base to trimming and J lost 4 bases, with 13 bases between them. The CDR3 contains 15 residues. Per the germline V gene, CDR1 is ENHRY and CDR2 is SYGVKD. The CDR3 coding sequence is TGTGCCATCAGTGAGTGGAGGGGCGCTGGCTATGGCTACACCTTC. Amino acid sequence: CAISEWRGAGYGYTF.

The V and J genes are TRBV9 and TRBJ2-1; 13 bases are shared with TRBD2. Germline trimming cut 3 bases from V and 13 bases from J; bases unmatched to any gene: 7. From germline, CDR1 is SGDLS and CDR2 YYNGEE. The CDR3 runs to 14 residues. The chain's CDR3 is CASSELGLAGSQFF. DNA of the CDR3: TGTGCCAGCAGCGAGTTGGGACTAGCGGGATCCCAGTTCTTC.

This clone appeared once. The chain couples TRBV6-4 to TRBJ2-2; no clear D gene. The CDR3 is 14 amino acids. In germline, CDR1 is MRHNA, CDR2 SNTAGT. Trimming pared 0 bases from V and 2 bases from J, leaving 4 bases between. In DNA, the CDR3 is TGTGCCAGCAGTGACTCGACAAACACCGGGGAGCTGTTTTTT. This codes for CASSDSTNTGELFF.

This clone has just one count. The CDR3 DNA follows: TGTGCCATCAGTGACCCAAAGACAGGGGGCGTCTTCCCGCCCCAGCATTTT. Protein: CAISDPKTGGVFPPQHF. This chain links TRBV10-3 with TRBJ1-5; 10 nucleotides match TRBD1. With 3 bases clipped from V and 9 bases from J, the junction kept 14 bases outside the gene matches. The germline V gene encodes CDR1 ENHRY and CDR2 SYGVKD. The CDR3 is 17 amino acids.

The chain carries TRBV15 and TRBJ2-1; D may be TRBD2 (5 bases). The germline V and J ends were trimmed by 1 base and 6 bases, with 16 bases remaining between them. CDR3 length: 16 amino acids. The V gene's germline CDR1 is LNHNV and CDR2 YYDKDF (reference sequence). This CDR3 is CATSRVLVRGFNEQFF. The CDR3 DNA reads TGTGCCACCAGCAGAGTCTTGGTACGGGGATTCAATGAGCAGTTCTTC.

This rearrangement joins TRBV4-3 to TRBJ2-7, with D perhaps TRBD1 (5 bases). Germline V gene sequence: CDR1 LGHNA, CDR2 YSLEER. V lost 0 bases and J 4 bases, leaving 13 bases between the germline ends. CDR3 length equals 15 residues. The DNA for the CDR3 is TGCGCCAGCAGCCAAGACTCAGGGTCTTTTTACGAGCAGTACTTC. Translated, it gives CASSQDSGSFYEQYF.

This chain connects TRBV19 to TRBJ2-7, with 9 bases lining up with TRBD2. After removal of 4 bases from V and 0 bases from J, the junction contained 4 bases not matched to a gene. Per the germline V gene, CDR1 is LNHDA and CDR2 is SQIVND (reference sequence). The CDR3 extends over 15 amino acids. CDR3: CASSKTSGYSYEQYF. The CDR3 nucleotides are TGTGCCAGTAGTAAGACTAGCGGCTACTCCTACGAGCAGTACTTC. The variable domain in full, completed from reference TRBV19 and TRBJ2-7, reads DGGITQSPKYLFRKEGQNVTLSCEQNLNHDAMYWYRQDPGQGLRLIYYSQIVNDFQKGDIAEGYSVSREKKESFPLTVTSAQKNPTAFYLCASSKTSGYSYEQYFGPGTRLTVT.

CDR3 DNA sequence: TGTGCCAGCAGCTTAGAAGGATTCAAGGTGGCAGGGGTAAGCAATCAGCCCCAGCATTTT. Encoded protein: CASSLEGFKVAGVSNQPQHF. J is TRBJ1-5 and V is TRBV11-2; D perhaps matches TRBD1 (6 bases). The CDR3 has 20 amino acids. Looked up from germline, CDR1 is SGHAT and CDR2 is FQNNGV. V was cut by 0 bases and J by 1 base, with 22 bases left in between.

This rearrangement joins TRBV13 to TRBJ1-2; 8 nucleotides agree with TRBD1. V was clipped by 5 bases and J by 8 bases; unmatched bases: 10. There are 14 residues in the CDR3. From germline, CDR1 is PRHDT and CDR2 FYEKMQ (reference sequence). CDR3 bases: TGTGCCAGCAGCGGGATGCAGGGGGCTGAAGGCTACACCTTC. Its protein is CASSGMQGAEGYTF.

The chain couples TRBV28 to TRBJ2-1; D remains ambiguous. The CDR3 spans 14 residues. Trimming shortened V by 6 bases and J by 8 bases, and 17 bases separated the two germline ends. Germline V CDR1 and CDR2: MDHEN, SYDVKM. The CDR3 nucleotides read TGTGCCAGCAGAATGGTGACTGCGAACCATGAGCAGTTCTTC. Translation: CASRMVTANHEQFF.

The rearrangement uses TRBV19 and TRBJ2-1; TRBD2 matches 9 bases. Germline V gene sequence: CDR1 LNHDA, CDR2 SQIVND (reference sequence). V trimming: 1 base; J trimming: 3 bases; junction bases outside the gene matches: 7. The length of the CDR3 is 17 residues. The CDR3 here is CASSIGWGLALYNEQFF. CDR3 bases: TGTGCCAGTAGTATAGGGTGGGGACTAGCCCTCTACAATGAGCAGTTCTTC.